This T cell receptor beta chain was recorded in a study of cytomegalovirus exposure and HLA in healthy donors. The CDR3 has 15 amino acids. The J segment lost 5 bases and the V segment lost 3 bases, leaving 8 bases of the junction unmatched. Germline CDR1 reads SGHAT; CDR2 reads FQNNGV. Generated by immunoSEQ multiplex PCR, the TCRdb table keeps only in-frame clones and is missing some. The sample lists 140,000 or so clones; just over 90% were seen once. A word on this clone: Antigen specificity is unknown.

Whole-study findings and limits: Among TCR beta chains, those listed as cytomegalovirus-associated numbered over 150.

The clonotype comes from a man in his late teens or twenties in good health and CMV-seronegative. The rearrangement uses TRBV11-2 and TRBJ1-1; 8 bases map to TRBD1. The sample consisted of PBMCs. The CDR3 coding sequence is TGTGCCAGCAGCTTCATCCAGGGGGCTGGGACTGAAGCTTTCTTT. Translating gives CASSFIQGAGTEAFF. Looking up the rest from reference TRBV11-2 and TRBJ1-1 gives the full variable domain: EAGVAQSPRYKIIEKRQSVAFWCNPISGHATLYWYQQILGQGPKLLIQFQNNGVVDDSQLPKDRFSAERLKGVDSTLKIQPAKLEDSAVYLCASSFIQGAGTEAFFGQGTRLTVV.